One and the same sample provided the 20 T cell receptor beta chains below, sequenced in a study of beta chain features in type 1 diabetes. Expressed TCRB transcripts were sequenced because the isolated RNA had all been reverse transcribed beforehand. The table came from immunoSEQ multiplex PCR; TCRdb's copy has only in-frame clones and leaves some out. The sample lists a few hundred thousand clones; about 13% were seen once. Broader study findings: When Type 1 diabetes patients were examined, their TCRB CDR3s proved moderately but significantly shorter in all four CD4+ subsets.

Their specific antigens are unknown. Material for sequencing was naive CD4+ T cells from blood. These receptors were collected from a woman aged 18-35 years with type 1 diabetes.

This clone was seen a handful of times. The chain carries TRBV18 and TRBJ2-5; 10 bases fit TRBD2. With 3 bases clipped from V and 2 bases from J, the junction kept 3 bases outside the gene matches. From germline, CDR1 is KGHSH and CDR2 LQKENI. This CDR3 is 15 amino acids long. CDR3 DNA sequence: TGTGCCAGCTCACCGCTAGCGGGGGAACAAGAGACCCAGTACTTC. Protein: CASSPLAGEQETQYF. Full variable domain (missing parts from reference TRBV18 and TRBJ2-5): NAGVMQNPRHLVRRRGQEARLRCSPMKGHSHVYWYRQLPEEGLKFMVYLQKENIIDESGMPKERFSAEFPKEGPSILRIQQVVRGDSAAYFCASSPLAGEQETQYFGPGTRLLVL.

This clone occurred a few times. Other DNA sequences within the sample encode an identical CDR3. The genes are TRBV18 and TRBJ2-7, with 12 bases that match TRBD2. Trimming removed 6 bases from V and 2 bases from J; junction bases left unmatched: 5. The CDR3 contains 15 residues. The germline CDR1 and CDR2 sequences are KGHSH and LQKENI. The CDR3 coding sequence is TGTGCCAGCTCGCCTACTAGCGGGAGGCCCTACGAGCAGTACTTC. Its translation: CASSPTSGRPYEQYF.

The rearrangement links TRBV9 to TRBJ1-2; a possible D gene is TRBD1 (6 bases). Trimming shortened V by 4 bases and J by 4 bases, and 20 bases separated the two germline ends. There are 16 residues in the CDR3. CDR1 is SGDLS and CDR2 is YYNGEE in the germline V gene. CDR3 region: CASSFHGGGAVYGYTF. The CDR3 DNA follows: TGTGCCAGCAGCTTCCATGGCGGGGGCGCAGTCTATGGCTACACCTTC. Looking up the rest from reference TRBV9 and TRBJ1-2 gives the full variable domain: DSGVTQTPKHLITATGQRVTLRCSPRSGDLSVYWYQQSLDQGLQFLIQYYNGEERAKGNILERFSAQQFPDLHSELNLSSLELGDSALYFCASSFHGGGAVYGYTFGSGTRLTVV.

This clone came up a few times. Here the CDR3 reads CASSPETSTTGELFF. Written as DNA, the CDR3 is TGTGCCAGCAGCCCGGAGACCTCTACGACCGGGGAGCTGTTTTTT. This chain joins TRBV7-3 and TRBJ2-2, with D unclear. The CDR3 has 15 amino acids. Germline V gene sequence: CDR1 SGHTA, CDR2 FQGTGA. V lost 5 bases to trimming and J lost 5 bases, with 15 bases between them.

The chain joins TRBV7-9 to TRBJ1-2, with a possible D match to TRBD1 (6 bases). The CDR3 is 16 amino acids. In germline, CDR1 is SEHNR, CDR2 FQNEAQ (reference sequence). With 5 bases removed from V and 1 base from J, the gap between germline ends came to 17 bases. CDR3 bases: TGTGCCAGCAGCGGCTCTCGGGGGGCCCTTAACTATGGCTACACCTTC. Its protein is CASSGSRGALNYGYTF. Variable domain in full (rest from reference TRBV7-9 and TRBJ1-2): DTGVSQNPRHKITKRGQNVTFRCDPISEHNRLYWYRQTLGQGPEFLTYFQNEAQLEKSRLLSDRFSAERPKGSFSTLEIQRTEQGDSAMYLCASSGSRGALNYGYTFGSGTRLTVV.

This rearrangement joins TRBV10-3 to TRBJ2-6; D unresolved. From germline, CDR1 is ENHRY and CDR2 SYGVKD. The CDR3 has 14 residues. V shed 3 bases and J shed 0 bases, with 3 bases lying between them. The CDR3 coding sequence is TGTGCCATCAGTGACCTCTCTGGGGCCAACGTCCTGACTTTC. Translated, it gives CAISDLSGANVLTF.

This chain uses TRBV7-9 with TRBJ2-1; D is possibly TRBD2 (6 bases). Germline V gene data show CDR1 as SEHNR and CDR2 as FQNEAQ (reference sequence). V lost 4 bases and J 9 bases, leaving 19 bases between the germline ends. This CDR3 is built from 15 residues. The CDR3 DNA reads as TGTGCCAGCAGCTCGACTAGTGTGATACTAGGTGAGCAGTTCTTC. Translating gives CASSSTSVILGEQFF.

The CDR3 is CASSKSPFLTGAYEQYV. The CDR3 region has the DNA TGTGCCAGCAGCAAAAGCCCATTTCTGACAGGGGCCTACGAGCAGTACGTC. The V and J genes are TRBV21-1 and TRBJ2-7; the D call TRBD1 from the table was never checked on the DNA. TRBV21-1 is flagged as a pseudogene. This CDR3 comprises 17 residues.

In this sample, this clone turned up a few times. CDR3: CASRERDEQFF. DNA of the CDR3: TGTGCCAGCAGGGAGAGAGATGAGCAGTTCTTC. V is TRBV2 and J is TRBJ2-1; no definite D call. The CDR3 spans 11 residues. CDR1 SNHLY and CDR2 FYNNEI come from the germline V gene. The V gene lost 6 bases and the J gene lost 8 bases, with 8 bases spanning the gap.

The rearrangement joins TRBV4-1 to TRBJ2-5; TRBD2 aligns across 9 bases. Per germline, CDR1 MGHRA and CDR2 YSYEKL. V was clipped by 4 bases and J by 5 bases; unmatched bases: 8. The CDR3 sequence is 15 residues long. The CDR3 region has the DNA TGCGCCAGCAGCCCCCGCGCTAGCGGGATGGAGACCCAGTACTTC. The encoded protein is CASSPRASGMETQYF.

This clone was seen more than once but under ten times. This sequence joins TRBV18 and TRBJ2-5; D gene uncertain. Germline assignment: CDR1 KGHSH and CDR2 LQKENI. Trimming stripped 6 bases from V and 2 bases from J, with 13 bases between. CDR3 size: 14 residues. The DNA of the CDR3 is TGTGCCAGCTCCCCCGACAATGGACAAGAGACCCAGTACTTC. This sequence encodes CASSPDNGQETQYF.

The chain couples TRBV28 to TRBJ1-1; D may be TRBD1 (6 bases). The germline V and J ends were trimmed by 5 bases and 1 base, with 11 bases remaining between them. CDR3 length: 14 amino acids. The germline V gene encodes CDR1 MDHEN and CDR2 SYDVKM. CDR3 nucleotide sequence: TGTGCCAGCAGTCCGGCGGACAGGAACACTGAAGCTTTCTTT. This translates into CASSPADRNTEAFF.

V is TRBV5-1 and J is TRBJ2-5, with 7 bases aligning to TRBD1. This CDR3 contains 15 residues. V trimming: 6 bases; J trimming: 0 bases; junction bases outside the gene matches: 8. Germline V gives CDR1 SGHRS, CDR2 YFSETQ. The CDR3 DNA follows: TGCGCCAGCAAGGGACAGCTACTGTACCAAGAGACCCAGTACTTC. Its protein product is CASKGQLLYQETQYF.

This clone turned up a few times. This chain links TRBV9 with TRBJ2-3, with D possibly TRBD1 on 5 matching bases. Germline lookup yields CDR1 SGDLS and CDR2 YYNGEE. The CDR3 is 18 amino acids. Trimming left V 0 bases short and J 4 bases short, with 21 bases between. CDR3 residues: CASSVGVYGGRVSDTQYF. For the CDR3, the DNA is TGTGCCAGCAGCGTAGGGGTTTACGGCGGCAGGGTGTCAGATACGCAGTATTTT.

This chain joins TRBV7-9 and TRBJ2-5; D not certain. The DNA end favors TRBJ2-7, so the J call may be wrong. The CDR3 contains 12 residues. CDR1 SEHNR and CDR2 FQNEAQ come from the germline V gene (reference sequence). CDR3 in amino acids: CASSFGRREQYF. Written as DNA, the CDR3 is TGTGCCAGCAGCTTCGGCAGGCGCGAGCAGTACTTC.

This clone came up a few times. The chain uses TRBV7-9 and TRBJ2-7; D gene unclear. Trimming left V 5 bases short and J 1 base short, with 12 bases between. This CDR3 is 14 amino acids long. The germline V gene encodes CDR1 SEHNR and CDR2 FQNEAQ (reference sequence). CDR3 DNA: TGTGCCAGCAGCCCACAAAGAAAATCCTACGAGCAGTACTTC. Protein product: CASSPQRKSYEQYF.

This chain joins TRBV5-4 and TRBJ2-1, with 7 positions matching TRBD2. V lost 3 bases to trimming and J lost 2 bases; unmatched junction nucleotides: 2. In germline, CDR1 is SGHNT, CDR2 YYREEE (reference sequence). The CDR3 has 14 amino acids. This CDR3 reads CASSSSGPYNEQFF. CDR3 DNA: TGTGCCAGCAGCTCTAGCGGTCCCTACAATGAGCAGTTCTTC.

Only a few counts were recorded for this clone. The chain employs TRBV15 and TRBJ2-1, with 11 bases aligning to TRBD2. The CDR3 sequence is 17 residues long. V lost 2 bases to trimming and J lost 5 bases; unmatched junction nucleotides: 8. Germline V gives CDR1 LNHNV, CDR2 YYDKDF (reference sequence). The CDR3 coding sequence is TGTGCCACCAGCAGATCTTTGACTAGCGGGATGGACAATGAGCAGTTCTTC. This sequence encodes CATSRSLTSGMDNEQFF.

This clone was counted between two and nine times. The chain joins TRBV19 to TRBJ2-7; D is uncertain. Trimming removed 5 bases from V and 4 bases from J, with 15 bases in between. This CDR3 spans 14 amino acids. Germline CDR1 LNHDA, CDR2 SQIVND (reference sequence). The CDR3 region has the DNA TGTGCCAGTAGTCCGCGCTTTGACAAATACGAGCAGTACTTC. Translating gives CASSPRFDKYEQYF.

J is TRBJ1-1 and V is TRBV7-8; weak D call: TRBD1 (6 bases). Germline values: CDR1 SGHVS, CDR2 FQNEAQ. The CDR3 extends over 15 amino acids. The germline V and J ends were trimmed by 0 bases and 6 bases, with 14 bases remaining between them. The CDR3: CASSLAGAPFPEAFF. CDR3 bases: TGTGCCAGCAGCTTAGCGGGGGCACCGTTCCCTGAAGCTTTCTTT.